The 20 T cell receptor beta chains presented below share a single source sample, sequenced in a study of T cells after yellow fever vaccination. Using its own MiXCR run on the 5' RACE reads, TCRdb lists one record per CDR3 protein. The sample shows approximately 550,000 distinct CDR3 sequences, around 21% of them seen only once. Specimen: PBMCs, collected 15 days after the yellow fever booster vaccination. The receptor source for this set is a man in his thirties or forties who received the YFV17D yellow fever vaccine.

This clonotype has just a few counts. V is TRBV21-1 and J is TRBJ2-2; TRBD2 reflects the table's D call only, with no check against the DNA. TRBV21-1 is recorded as a pseudogene. This CDR3 region has 16 residues. In DNA, the CDR3 is TGTGCCAGCAGCCCTCGGAGCGGGAGATACGCCGGGGAGCTGTTTTTT. Translating it yields CASSPRSGRYAGELFF.

This clonotype has a single count. The V call is TRBV10-3, the J call TRBJ2-1, with D perhaps matching TRBD2 (6 bases). Between the trimmed V and J ends, which lost 4 bases and 0 bases, there was a span of 10 bases. CDR1 is ENHRY and CDR2 is SYGVKD in the germline V gene. This CDR3 is built from 15 residues. For the CDR3, the DNA is TGTGCCATCAGTGTATACGGGAGCTCCTACAATGAGCAGTTCTTC. This gives the protein CAISVYGSSYNEQFF.

This clonotype was seen only a few times. The chain combines TRBV3-1 with TRBJ2-7, with D hard to call. V lost 0 bases and J 5 bases, leaving 17 bases between the germline ends. Germline CDR1 LGHDT, CDR2 YNNKEL (reference sequence). This CDR3 is built from 16 residues. The CDR3 reads CASSQEHFDLPHEQYF. CDR3 nucleotide sequence: TGTGCCAGCAGCCAAGAACACTTTGACCTCCCGCACGAGCAGTACTTC.

In its sample, this clonotype was seen a few times. The chain uses TRBV5-1 and TRBJ2-1; D unclear. CDR1 SGHRS and CDR2 YFSETQ come from the germline V gene. CDR3 length: 16 amino acids. V dropped 0 bases and J dropped 0 bases, with 10 bases sitting between them. The DNA of the CDR3 is TGCGCCAGCAGCTTGGAACTGTCATCCTCCTACAATGAGCAGTTCTTC. Amino acids: CASSLELSSSYNEQFF.

About this clonotype: Germline and junction disagree at one end, which may indicate a read error. The V call is TRBV20-1, the J call TRBJ2-7; D gene unclear. The germline V gene has CDR1 DFQATT and CDR2 SNEGSKA (reference sequence). The CDR3 runs 13 residues. The CDR3: CSARHPLLDEPYF. CDR3 sequence (DNA): TGCAGTGCTCGCCACCCCCTTTTGGACGAGCCGTACTTC.

The chain employs TRBV4-3 and TRBJ2-2; D may be TRBD2 (6 bases). CDR3 length: 15 amino acids. V lost 1 base and J 8 bases, leaving 14 bases between the germline ends. Germline V lookup: CDR1 LGHNA, CDR2 YSLEER. Here the CDR3 reads CASSQVMGLAGELFF. CDR3 coding DNA: TGCGCCAGCAGCCAAGTTATGGGGCTAGCGGGGGAGCTGTTTTTT.

V gene TRBV4-3 combines with J gene TRBJ2-7; D not resolved. Per the germline V gene, CDR1 is LGHNA and CDR2 is YSLEER. V was shortened by 2 bases and J by 5 bases, with 10 bases between the two germline ends. This CDR3 contains 13 residues. The CDR3 nucleotides read TGCGCCAGCAGCCAACGCAGGTTTCACGAGCAGTACTTC. Translating it yields CASSQRRFHEQYF.

The V gene is TRBV29-1, the J gene TRBJ2-1; D is ambiguous. Germline-derived CDR1 and CDR2 are SQVTM and ANQGSEA. The CDR3 spans 10 residues. V shed 4 bases and J shed 5 bases, with 3 bases lying between them. The CDR3 coding sequence is TGCAGCGTTGCAGACAATGAGCAGTTCTTC. It specifies CSVADNEQFF.

This clonotype was seen a handful of times. V usage is TRBV7-2 and J usage is TRBJ2-1; D perhaps matches TRBD2 (7 bases). The V and J ends lost 3 bases and 9 bases respectively, with 15 bases between them. CDR1 and CDR2 from the germline V gene are SGHTA and FQGNSA. The CDR3 is 14 residues long. As DNA, the CDR3 is TGTGCCAGCAGCTTGTTGGGGGGGCGGGGTGAGCAGTTCTTC. Translating gives CASSLLGGRGEQFF. Using reference TRBV7-2 and TRBJ2-1 for the parts outside the CDR3, the full variable domain is GAGVSQSPSNKVTEKGKDVELRCDPISGHTALYWYRQSLGQGLEFLIYFQGNSAPDKSGLPSDRFSAERTGGSVSTLTIQRTQQEDSAVYLCASSLLGGRGEQFFGPGTRLTVL.

This clonotype was counted only a few times. The V gene is TRBV6-1, the J gene TRBJ2-3; D unclear. The germline V gene has CDR1 MNHNS and CDR2 SASEGT. Trimming took off 1 base at V and 4 bases at J, with 18 bases between the two ends. This CDR3 spans 17 amino acids. CDR3 amino acids: CASSEGDWNARADTQYF. CDR3 sequence (DNA): TGTGCCAGCAGTGAAGGAGATTGGAACGCCCGGGCAGATACGCAGTATTTT.

This clonotype came up a few times. This chain links TRBV4-2 with TRBJ2-1; 8 nucleotides agree with TRBD2. Germline CDR1 is LGHNA and CDR2 is YNFKEQ. Unmatched junction bases numbered 8, after V lost 4 bases and J lost 6 bases. This CDR3 is built from 15 residues. The CDR3 loop is CASSRLSGTPNEQFF. DNA of the CDR3: TGTGCCAGCAGCCGCCTTAGCGGGACCCCCAATGAGCAGTTCTTC.

V and J are TRBV12-3 or TRBV12-4 and TRBJ2-1; D possibly corresponds to TRBD2 (5 bases). The CDR3 spans 12 residues. V dropped 2 bases and J dropped 15 bases, with 14 bases sitting between them. CDR3 region: CASSLLAGRWFF. The CDR3 nucleotides are TGTGCCAGCAGTTTATTGGCGGGTCGGTGGTTCTTC.

This rearrangement joins TRBV19 to TRBJ2-1; D perhaps matches TRBD1 (7 bases). The CDR3 sequence is 15 residues long. Germline CDR1 reads LNHDA; CDR2 reads SQIVND (reference sequence). The V and J ends lost 7 bases and 8 bases respectively, with 21 bases between them. CDR3 nucleotides: TGTGCCAGTACGCCCTCAGGGGGGCTAGGGGATGAGCAGTTCTTC. Translated: CASTPSGGLGDEQFF.

A few counts support this clonotype. The chain combines TRBV6-2 or TRBV6-3 with TRBJ2-1; 10 nucleotides agree with TRBD1. CDR1 MNHEY and CDR2 SVGEGT come from the germline V gene. CDR3 length: 16 residues. V dropped 3 bases and J dropped 4; count of bases not matched to a gene: 6. The CDR3 coding sequence is TGTGCCAGCAGTTATAGGGGACAGGGGCGATACAATGAGCAGTTCTTC. Residues: CASSYRGQGRYNEQFF.

This clonotype was seen a handful of times. V and J are TRBV7-2 and TRBJ2-1, with D perhaps TRBD2 (5 bases). CDR3 length equals 16 residues. Germline V CDR1 and CDR2: SGHTA, FQGNSA. V was trimmed by 6 bases and J by 1 base, leaving 16 bases between them. CDR3 region: CASRDLGGRSYNEQFF. CDR3 sequence (DNA): TGTGCCAGCAGGGATCTAGGAGGACGGTCCTACAATGAGCAGTTCTTC.

The CDR3 nucleotides read TGTGCCAGCAGTTTGAGGATCACAGATACGCAGTATTTT. Translation gives CASSLRITDTQYF. The chain combines TRBV27 with TRBJ2-3; no clear D. Germline V gene lookup returns CDR1 MNHEY and CDR2 SMNVEV (reference sequence). The CDR3 spans 13 residues. Trimming took 3 bases from V and 2 from J, leaving 6 bases between them.

The rearrangement links TRBV5-5 to TRBJ2-1, with D tentatively TRBD2 (7 bases). CDR3 length equals 16 residues. V lost 3 bases and J 10 bases, leaving 23 bases between the germline ends. The V gene's germline CDR1 is SGHKS and CDR2 YYEKEE (reference sequence). CDR3 coding DNA: TGTGCCAGCAGCTCCTACAGGGTTGCGGGAGTAAGGGAGCAGTTCTTC. It is translated as CASSSYRVAGVREQFF.

Only a few counts were recorded for this clonotype. The V and J genes are TRBV4-2 and TRBJ2-1; D remains unclear. The germline CDR1 and CDR2 sequences are LGHNA and YNFKEQ. CDR3 length: 16 amino acids. Trimming shortened V by 3 bases and J by 1 base, and 13 bases separated the two germline ends. CDR3 DNA sequence: TGTGCCAGCAGCCAGCGAGCTAGGGTTTCCTACAATGAGCAGTTCTTC. It yields the protein CASSQRARVSYNEQFF.

This clonotype was counted ten times or more. The J gene is TRBJ2-3, the V gene TRBV9; no definite D call. Trimming removed 4 bases at V and 3 bases at J, with 12 bases between. The germline CDR1 and CDR2 sequences are SGDLS and YYNGEE. This CDR3 has 14 residues. In DNA, the CDR3 is TGTGCCAGCAGCTCTCGCCCCGTTACAGATACGCAGTATTTT. Encoded protein: CASSSRPVTDTQYF. Together with reference TRBV9 and TRBJ2-3, the CDR3 gives the full variable domain: DSGVTQTPKHLITATGQRVTLRCSPRSGDLSVYWYQQSLDQGLQFLIQYYNGEERAKGNILERFSAQQFPDLHSELNLSSLELGDSALYFCASSSRPVTDTQYFGPGTRLTVL.

V usage is TRBV5-1 and J usage is TRBJ2-7, with a weak D call TRBD1 (6 bases). The germline V gene has CDR1 SGHRS and CDR2 YFSETQ. The CDR3 runs 15 residues. V gave up 4 bases and J gave up 1 base, with 15 bases separating them. The CDR3 sequence is CASSPASGTSYEQYF. As DNA, the CDR3 is TGCGCCAGCAGCCCGGCTTCCGGGACATCCTACGAGCAGTACTTC.